Each of the 2 T cell receptor beta chains below was sequenced from the same sample in a study of T cell repertoires in cytomegalovirus infection. Their cognate antigens are unknown. In TCRdb, the reads were re-called with MiXCR into one record per CDR3 protein. The sample lists 450,000 to 650,000 distinct CDR3 sequences; 40% were seen once. The source was cultured PBMCs, collected from culture after CMV antigen stimulation. The receptors were sampled from a human donor in good health (CMV status not recorded). Some clones in this sample may be carry-over from other donors' samples.

The CDR3 loop reads CASSPRASGLEQFF. CDR3 DNA sequence: TGTGCCAGCAGCCCCCGGGCTAGCGGGCTTGAGCAGTTCTTC. The genes are TRBV11-2 and TRBJ2-1; 8 bases match TRBD2. The V gene's germline CDR1 is SGHAT and CDR2 FQNNGV. V gave up 5 bases and J gave up 9 bases; unmatched junction bases: 9. The CDR3 sequence is 14 residues long.

V usage is TRBV19 and J usage is TRBJ1-5; weak D call: TRBD1 (5 bases). The germline V and J ends were trimmed by 5 bases and 2 bases, with 13 bases remaining between them. CDR3 length: 15 residues. Looked up from germline, CDR1 is LNHDA and CDR2 is SQIVND (reference sequence). The CDR3 nucleotides are TGTGCCAGTAGTGCAACGGGGGGAGGCAATCAGCCCCAGCATTTT. This codes for CASSATGGGNQPQHF.